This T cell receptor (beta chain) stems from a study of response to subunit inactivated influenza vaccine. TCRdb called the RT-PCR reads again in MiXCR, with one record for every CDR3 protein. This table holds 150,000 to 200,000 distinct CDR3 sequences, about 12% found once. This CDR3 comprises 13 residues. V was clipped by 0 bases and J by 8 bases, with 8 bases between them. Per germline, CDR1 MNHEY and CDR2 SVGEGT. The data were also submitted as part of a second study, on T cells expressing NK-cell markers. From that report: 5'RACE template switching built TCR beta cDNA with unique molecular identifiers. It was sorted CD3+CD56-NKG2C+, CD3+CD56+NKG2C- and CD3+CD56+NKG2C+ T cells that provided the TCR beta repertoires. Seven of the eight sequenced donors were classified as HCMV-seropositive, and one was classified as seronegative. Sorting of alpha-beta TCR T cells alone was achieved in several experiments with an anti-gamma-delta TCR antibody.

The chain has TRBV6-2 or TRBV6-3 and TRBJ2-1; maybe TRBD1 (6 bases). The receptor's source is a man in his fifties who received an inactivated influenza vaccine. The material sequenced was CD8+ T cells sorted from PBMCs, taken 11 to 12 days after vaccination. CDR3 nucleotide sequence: TGTGCCAGCAGTTACTCACAGGGTCATGAGCAGTTCTTC. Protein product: CASSYSQGHEQFF.